The entry below describes one T cell receptor (beta chain). Its target is unknown. The sample originates from a study of T cell responses to AZD1222 COVID-19 vaccine. Study results and limitations: The donor cohort was predominantly white British with a female majority, and clonal diversity may have been underestimated. Sampled repertoires all dated from after the peak T cell response. Elevations in Spike-specific TCR breadth and depth followed administration of two AZD1222 doses.

V lost 4 bases to trimming and J lost 5 bases; unmatched junction nucleotides: 5. Germline V lookup: CDR1 GTSNPN, CDR2 SVGIG (reference sequence). This CDR3 is built from 14 residues. Using immunoSEQ multiplex PCR, the repertoire was profiled, and TCRdb retains in-frame clones only, with some absent. Of about 160,000 clones listed, about 90% are singletons. The chain combines TRBV30 with TRBJ1-4; 9 positions agree with TRBD1. This TCR came from an adult in good health. The source was peripheral blood, collected on day 0 of MenACWY control vaccination. The DNA for the CDR3 is TGTGCCTGGAATTTGGGGACAGGGAATGAAAAACTGTTTTTT. As protein: CAWNLGTGNEKLFF.